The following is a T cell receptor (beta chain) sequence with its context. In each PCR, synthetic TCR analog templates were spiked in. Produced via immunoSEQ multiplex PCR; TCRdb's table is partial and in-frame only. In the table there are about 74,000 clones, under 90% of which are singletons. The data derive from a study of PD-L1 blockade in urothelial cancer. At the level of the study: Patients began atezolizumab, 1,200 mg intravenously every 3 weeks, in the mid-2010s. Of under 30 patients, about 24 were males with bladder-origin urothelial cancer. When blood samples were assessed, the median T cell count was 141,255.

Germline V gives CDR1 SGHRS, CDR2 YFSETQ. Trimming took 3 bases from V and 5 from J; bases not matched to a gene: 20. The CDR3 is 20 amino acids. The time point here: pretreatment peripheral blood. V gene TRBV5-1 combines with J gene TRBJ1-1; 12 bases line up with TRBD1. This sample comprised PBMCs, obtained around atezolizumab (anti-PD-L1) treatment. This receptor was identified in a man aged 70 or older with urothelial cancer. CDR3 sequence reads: CASSSGLPGQGALWKTEAFF. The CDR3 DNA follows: TGCGCCAGCAGCTCTGGTTTACCGGGACAGGGGGCCTTATGGAAGACTGAAGCTTTCTTT.